This T cell receptor (beta chain) was obtained from a study of shared clonotypes between healthy human individuals. Overall study findings and caveats: Shared clonotypes across all four donors exceeded non-shared ones in generation probability.

In the authors' workflow: Junction-only sequences produced by ImmunoSEQ had no quality scores, so filtering differed. Assay: immunoSEQ multiplex PCR; the TCRdb copy retains only in-frame clones and omits some. The V and J calls and clone size are taken from that table; D and trimming were inferred from the DNA. The sample consists of about 2.4 million clones, 90% to 95% of them appearing once. V lost 6 bases to trimming and J lost 0 bases; unmatched junction nucleotides: 3. CDR1 and CDR2 from the germline V gene are SSHAT and FNYEAQ (reference sequence). The CDR3 consists of 14 residues. Concerning this clone: Antigen specificity is unknown.

Sequenced: naive CD4+ T cells from PBMCs. The subset: CD45RA+ positively selected. The TCR comes from a man in his late teens or twenties in good health. Some clones in this sample may be carry-over from other donors' samples. V usage is TRBV7-7 and J usage is TRBJ2-3, with 7 bases fitting TRBD2. CDR3 amino acids: CASSPGRSTDTQYF. CDR3 sequence (DNA): TGTGCCAGCAGTCCCGGGAGGAGCACAGATACGCAGTATTTT.